The clone carrying this T cell receptor (beta chain) has ten or more counts. What it binds is not known. This entry is derived from a study of naive and memory T cell subsets. After the first PCR, alpha and beta chain libraries were processed separately. CMV status came from CD4+ T cell IFNgamma after overnight CMV lysate stimulation of fresh PBMCs. Cells stained for CD3, CD4, CD8, CD45RA and CD27 were sorted into four subsets. Study conclusions and caveats: Naive repertoires, especially CD8, held a few larger clonotypes, possibly memory cells re-expressing CD45RA. Clonotypes are single alpha or beta chains, not paired receptors.

The CDR3 length is 13 residues. The V gene end was trimmed by 6 bases and the J gene end by 9 bases; junction bases not matched to a gene: 6. CDR1 is DFQATT and CDR2 is SNEGSKA in the germline V gene (reference sequence). An equimolar mix of two oligonucleotides served as the beta constant-region primer for TRBC1 and TRBC2. The ligated cDNA underwent four PCR rounds using SP2 and nested alpha and beta constant-region primers. MiXCR, applied by TCRdb to the UMI-ligation and nested PCR reads, yields one record per CDR3 protein. The sample records roughly 100,000 distinct CDR3 sequences, roughly 15% being singletons.

The sample taken for sequencing was naive CD8+ T cells from blood. This clonotype originated in a human donor in good health. The chain employs TRBV20-1 and TRBJ2-1, with TRBD2 matching over 12 bases. The CDR3 coding sequence is TGCAGTGCGCTAGCGGGGGGGCCGGGTGAGCAGTTCTTC. This sequence encodes CSALAGGPGEQFF.